A selection of T cell receptor beta chains follows, all from one sample in a study of identical twins. TCRdb independently ran MiXCR on the 5' RACE reads; one entry per CDR3 protein. The sample lists 700,000 or so distinct CDR3 sequences, more than 6.5% occurring once. The same specimen was also included in a second study, on yellow fever vaccine responses in identical twins.

The sample consisted of PBMCs. The receptor set was obtained from a woman aged 18 to 35 in good health. Each CDR3 is given with its conserved first and last residue. D genes are given only for firm matches. Clone size is stated in some rows and not others, as once, few, many or a class when expanded.

j_call clone_size d_call cdr3_length v_call cdr3_nt cdr3_aa
TRBJ1-6 few NA 14 TRBV6-4 TGTGCCAGCAGTGACTCAGGGGATAATTCACCCCTCCACTTT CASSDSGDNSPLHF
TRBJ2-2 NA TRBD1 13 TRBV7-2 TGTGCCAGCAGCTTAGTAGGGACAGGGGGTTTGTTTTTT CASSLVGTGGLFF
TRBJ2-5 many NA 16 TRBV15 TGTGCCACCAGCAGAGGCCGTCTAAGGGGAGACGAGACCCAGTACTTC CATSRGRLRGDETQYF
TRBJ2-1 few NA 15 TRBV12-3/TRBV12-4 TGTGCCAGCAGTTTAGCCGGGGTCGGGAACAATGAGCAGTTCTTC CASSLAGVGNNEQFF
TRBJ2-4 NA NA 14 TRBV5-5 TGTGCCAGCTTTTCCGACGTAGCCAAAAACATTCAGTACTTC CASFSDVAKNIQYF
TRBJ2-7 NA TRBD1 14 TRBV4-2 TGTGCCAGCAGCCCGACAGGGGGCTTCTACGAGCAGTACTTC CASSPTGGFYEQYF
TRBJ2-3 NA TRBD2 15 TRBV20-1 TGCAGTGCTACCCAAAGCGGGGCCTCATGGGATACGCAGTATTTT CSATQSGASWDTQYF
TRBJ2-3 few TRBD2 13 TRBV7-9 TGTGCCTTGTGGGGAGGGGGCACAGATACGCAGTATTTT CALWGGGTDTQYF
TRBJ1-4 few TRBD1 16 TRBV27 TGTGCCAGCAGTTCTTCTCTAGGGGGCTATAATGAAAAACTGTTTTTT CASSSSLGGYNEKLFF
TRBJ2-3 NA NA 15 TRBV4-3 TGCGCCAGCAGCCAAGACTTCCTAGCTGCCGATACGCAGTATTTT CASSQDFLAADTQYF
TRBJ1-5 few TRBD1 16 TRBV6-1 TGTGCCAGCAAAGACGCGGACAGGGGAAGCAATCAGCCCCAGCATTTT CASKDADRGSNQPQHF
TRBJ2-3 NA NA 13 TRBV10-3 TGTGCCATCAGTGAGGTCGGCGGGAATACGCAGTATTTT CAISEVGGNTQYF
TRBJ2-7 few TRBD1 17 TRBV6-5 TGTGCCAGCAGTTTCGGACAGGGTGCGTCTTTCTCCTACGAGCAGTACTTC CASSFGQGASFSYEQYF
TRBJ2-4 few NA 14 TRBV14 TGTGCCAGCAGCCAGGGGGTAGCCAAAAACATTCAGTACTTC CASSQGVAKNIQYF
TRBJ2-1 few NA 13 TRBV3-1 TGTGCCAGCAGCCAAGATTTGGTAAATGAGCAGTTCTTC CASSQDLVNEQFF
TRBJ2-7 few NA 15 TRBV11-2 TGTGCCAGCAGCCAAGAGAGTAGCGGAACCTACGAGCAGTACTTC CASSQESSGTYEQYF
TRBJ2-4 few NA 12 TRBV28 TGTGCCAGCCAGGGACCGAAAAACATTCAGTACTTC CASQGPKNIQYF
TRBJ2-1 NA NA 14 TRBV29-1 TGCAGCGTCCGACGGGACAACTCCTACAATGAGCAGTTCTTC CSVRRDNSYNEQFF
TRBJ2-1 few NA 16 TRBV7-2 TGTGCCAGCAGCTCCTCCGGGGCGGGAAGGTACAATGAGCAGTTCTTC CASSSSGAGRYNEQFF
TRBJ1-1 few NA 15 TRBV7-8 TGTGCCAGCAGCCGTTTGAGGGAGATGAACACTGAAGCTTTCTTT CASSRLREMNTEAFF
TRBJ2-2 NA NA 14 TRBV7-2 TGTGCCAGCAGCTCGTTCGTGGGGGCCGGGGAGCTGTTTTTT CASSSFVGAGELFF
TRBJ2-1 NA TRBD1 18 TRBV12-3/TRBV12-4 TGTGCCAGCAGTCTTTACGGTCCGGACAGGGTATCCTACAATGAGCAGTTCTTC CASSLYGPDRVSYNEQFF
TRBJ2-2 many NA 13 TRBV5-5 TGTGCCAGCAGCTTGGGAGCTACCGGGGAGCTGTTTTTT CASSLGATGELFF
TRBJ2-1 NA TRBD2 14 TRBV10-3 TGTGCCATCGCCGGGACTAGCGGGAGTGATGAGCAGTTCTTC CAIAGTSGSDEQFF
TRBJ2-7 NA TRBD1 15 TRBV5-1 TGCGCCAGCAGCTTTGGGACAGTCGGTTCCTACGAGCAGTACTTC CASSFGTVGSYEQYF
TRBJ2-7 NA TRBD2 13 TRBV20-1 TGCAGTGCTATCCACCACGGGGGGTACGAGCAGTACTTC CSAIHHGGYEQYF
TRBJ2-5 few TRBD1 14 TRBV12-3/TRBV12-4 TGTGCCAGCAGTAACGGACAGGCCCAAGAGACCCAGTACTTC CASSNGQAQETQYF
TRBJ2-2 NA TRBD1 15 TRBV30 TGTGCCTGGGTCAACCAGGGACAGGGCCCTGTTAAGGTGTTTTTT CAWVNQGQGPVKVFF
TRBJ1-2 many NA 12 TRBV5-1 TGCGCCAGCAGCTTCGGGCGCTATGGCTACACCTTC CASSFGRYGYTF
TRBJ2-7 NA TRBD2 18 TRBV27 TGTGCCAGCAGTCCCTTTCCCCCAGGACTAGCGGGAGCCTACGAGCAGTACTTC CASSPFPPGLAGAYEQYF
TRBJ2-1 NA NA 18 TRBV12-1 TGTGCCAGCAGCTTTGCCTCGAAGACTAGCGGAGCCTACAATGAGCAGTTCTTC CASSFASKTSGAYNEQFF
TRBJ2-1 NA TRBD2 18 TRBV7-2 TGTGCCAGCAGCTTAGTGCTAGCGGGAGGCCTCAACCCAAGTGAGCAGTTCTTC CASSLVLAGGLNPSEQFF
TRBJ2-3 NA NA 14 TRBV12-3/TRBV12-4 TGTGCCAGCAGGAAAGCGGGTAGCACAGATACGCAGTATTTT CASRKAGSTDTQYF